This T cell receptor (beta chain) was recorded in a study of CD8 T cell repertoires and HIV-1 epitope variants. Overall study context: Separate wells received one of Twenty-five Gag or Nef variant peptides. Tested: three Gag epitope families, Nef HW9 and YT9.

A remark on this clone: The target antigen is unknown.

The CDR3 is made up of 18 amino acids. CDR1 and CDR2 (germline): SGHVS, FNYEAQ. Trimming cost V 4 bases and J 4 bases; bases outside gene matches: 12. Clones were sequenced by immunoSEQ multiplex PCR, and TCRdb holds only the in-frame ones, with some missing. The repertoire includes thousands of clones, more than 60% of them detected once, and approximately 46% sits in the top ten. The V and J genes are TRBV7-6 and TRBJ2-5, with 13 bases that match TRBD2. The specimen sequenced was cultured CD8+ T cells derived from PBMCs. This TCR was recovered from a male donor with HIV. The CDR3, as DNA: TGTGCCAGCAGCTACTTACCGGGGGGACTAGCGGGGTCAGAGACCCAGTACTTC. It is translated as CASSYLPGGLAGSETQYF. The full variable domain, completed using reference TRBV7-6 and TRBJ2-5, is GAGVSQSPRYKVTKRGQDVALRCDPISGHVSLYWYRQALGQGPEFLTYFNYEAQQDKSGLPNDRFSAERPEGSISTLTIQRTEQRDSAMYRCASSYLPGGLAGSETQYFGPGTRLLVL.